One and the same sample provided the 4 T cell receptor beta chains below, sequenced in a study of blood T cell repertoires in COVID-19. Here immunoSEQ multiplex PCR was the method, and the copy in TCRdb shows in-frame clones only, minus some. The table has fewer than 500,000 clones, about 80% seen once. Sequencing was carried out using peripheral blood. Receptor source: a human donor with acute or convalescent COVID-19. The donor label of this sample is uncertain.

CDR3 nucleotide sequence: TGCGCCAGCAGCTTGTACGTGCAGGGGGATACGCAGTATTTT. It specifies CASSLYVQGDTQYF. The chain employs TRBV5-1 and TRBJ2-3; a weak D match, TRBD1 (6 bases). The V end was cut by 1 base, the J end by 6 bases, with 12 bases between. Germline values: CDR1 SGHRS, CDR2 YFSETQ. This CDR3 is built from 14 residues.

The chain is built from TRBV28 and TRBJ2-3; D is possibly TRBD1 (6 bases). The CDR3 consists of 12 residues. V lost 6 bases and J 7 bases, leaving 11 bases between the germline ends. Germline assignment: CDR1 MDHEN and CDR2 SYDVKM. CDR3 sequence reads: CASRIQGHTQYF. The CDR3 DNA reads TGTGCCAGCAGGATCCAGGGGCATACGCAGTATTTT.

The rearrangement uses TRBV6-6 and TRBJ2-7; D gene ambiguous. This CDR3 contains 15 residues. In germline, CDR1 is MNHNY, CDR2 SVGAGI (reference sequence). The V end was cut by 0 bases, the J end by 2 bases, with 11 bases between. CDR3 in DNA: TGTGCCAGCAGTTACTCGCCCGACACCACCTACGAGCAGTACTTC. It yields the protein CASSYSPDTTYEQYF.

The chain recombines TRBV5-5 with TRBJ2-3; a possible D gene is TRBD2 (5 bases). Germline V lookup: CDR1 SGHKS, CDR2 YYEKEE (reference sequence). The CDR3 length is 13 residues. Trimming cost V 4 bases and J 6 bases, with 12 bases left between them. The CDR3 is CASSTTTKDTQYF. The CDR3 coding sequence is TGTGCCAGCAGCACTACGACTAAGGATACGCAGTATTTT.